This T cell receptor (beta chain) was observed in a study of T cell responses to AZD1222 COVID-19 vaccine. Deletions cut 10 bases from V and 7 bases from J, with 16 bases between. The CDR3 has 12 residues. Produced via immunoSEQ multiplex PCR; TCRdb's table is partial and in-frame only. Seen here are some 180,000 clones, approximately 92% observed once, and the top ten hold around 0.97%. The material sequenced was peripheral blood, taken 28 days after the second dose of the MenACWY control vaccine. V is TRBV12-3 or TRBV12-4 and J is TRBJ2-5; tentative D call: TRBD1 (6 bases). The clonotype originates from an adult who received the MenACWY meningococcal vaccine as a control. CDR3 loop: CAMGDRLGTQYF. The CDR3 region has the DNA TGTGCCATGGGAGACAGGTTAGGGACCCAGTACTTC.